Only one count was recorded for the clone carrying this TCR beta chain. In the original workflow: Counts of nucleated cells, estimated from reference gene primer amplification, were obtained. The method was immunoSEQ multiplex PCR; TCRdb's version includes in-frame clones alone and lacks a portion of them. V and J calls plus clone size are reproduced from that table; the DNA served to infer D and trimming. The sample includes about 140,000 clones, over 75% of them seen just once. The data originate from a study of blood T cell repertoires in COVID-19. Whole-study context: The United States, Italy and Spain supplied acute and convalescent COVID-19 samples. T cells, B-cell-depleted T cells, or PBMCs supplied cDNA or gDNA.

V shed 5 bases and J shed 1 base, with 12 bases lying between them. The CDR3 is made up of 14 amino acids. In germline, CDR1 is MNHEY, CDR2 SVGEGT. The source is a human donor in a cohort sampled during active COVID-19. The chain links TRBV6-2 or TRBV6-3 to TRBJ2-7; D is perhaps TRBD1 (5 bases). The sample was peripheral blood. Here the CDR3 DNA reads TGTGCCAGCAGTCCCCTCCGACAGTCCTACGAGCAGTACTTC. Amino acids: CASSPLRQSYEQYF.